The rows below give T cell receptor beta chains drawn from one sample of a study of blood T cells in healthy people across ages. Each CDR3 protein gets one entry after TCRdb re-called the 5' RACE reads with MiXCR. The table includes about 800,000 distinct CDR3 sequences, roughly 64% detected once. Specimen: blood. The source of these receptors is a man aged 30 to 45 in good health. Both conserved end residues are part of each CDR3. Each record gives: D gene, V gene, J gene, CDR3 protein. D genes are given only for firm matches.

>.|TRBV27|TRBJ2-7
CASSTRQVPYEQYF
>.|TRBV12-3/TRBV12-4|TRBJ1-2
CASSLSNYGYTF
>TRBD2|TRBV7-3|TRBJ2-1
CASSLSGAGGPNEQFF
>TRBD2|TRBV29-1|TRBJ2-7
CSGLVSGYEQYF
>.|TRBV20-1|TRBJ2-7
CSARDRGFEQYF
>TRBD1|TRBV29-1|TRBJ2-5
CSVEMGTGPTQYF
>.|TRBV20-1|TRBJ2-1
CSAGRSYNEQFF
>.|TRBV7-2|TRBJ2-1
CASSFYGERGEQFF
>TRBD2|TRBV4-2|TRBJ2-1
CASSQVGETSGRTREQFF
>TRBD1|TRBV29-1|TRBJ2-3
CSSREGAGSDTQYF
>.|TRBV9|TRBJ2-7
CASSVGQGSTYEQYF
>TRBD2|TRBV20-1|TRBJ2-3
CSARDRGGAIDTQYF